One sample yielded the 20 T cell receptor beta chains listed below, sequenced in a study of T cell responses to AZD1222 COVID-19 vaccine. Sequencing used immunoSEQ multiplex PCR; TCRdb keeps in-frame clones, though not all of them. The sample holds approximately 140,000 clones, roughly 90% seen once. The specimen was peripheral blood, collected 28 days after the second AZD1222 dose. The receptors were gathered from an adult who received the AZD1222 COVID-19 vaccine.

The rearrangement joins TRBV10-3 to TRBJ2-7, with D maybe TRBD1 (6 bases). The germline gives CDR1 ENHRY, CDR2 SYGVKD. Trimming stripped 6 bases from V and 5 bases from J, with 14 bases between. The CDR3 totals 13 residues. The CDR3 region is CAISSGAGNEQYF. CDR3 coding DNA: TGTGCCATCAGCTCAGGGGCCGGGAACGAGCAGTACTTC.

J is TRBJ1-4 and V is TRBV5-1; perhaps TRBD1 as D (6 bases). Germline CDR1 is SGHRS and CDR2 is YFSETQ. V lost 5 bases to trimming and J lost 0 bases, with 17 bases between them. This CDR3 is 17 amino acids long. CDR3 coding DNA: TGCGCCAGCAGTCCCGGGACTCCAGGGGCAACTAATGAAAAACTGTTTTTT. This gives the protein CASSPGTPGATNEKLFF.

This clone has just one count. V gene TRBV29-1 combines with J gene TRBJ1-2; 9 bases align to TRBD1. The CDR3 covers 14 residues. Trimming removed 8 bases from V and 2 bases from J; junction bases left unmatched: 9. CDR1 and CDR2 (germline): SQVTM, ANQGSEA. The CDR3 coding sequence is TGCAGCCTCCTCGGTGGACAGGGGAACTATGGCTACACCTTC. Its translation: CSLLGGQGNYGYTF. Together with reference TRBV29-1 and TRBJ1-2, the CDR3 gives the full variable domain: SAVISQKPSRDICQRGTSLTIQCQVDSQVTMMFWYRQQPGQSLTLIATANQGSEATYESGFVIDKFPISRPNLTFSTLTVSNMSPEDSSIYLCSLLGGQGNYGYTFGSGTRLTVV.

CDR3 coding DNA: TGTGCCAGCAGCTTAGACCTGGCGGCTGATTGGGGCTACACCTTC. It yields the protein CASSLDLAADWGYTF. The chain joins TRBV7-2 to TRBJ1-2; D gene unclear. The CDR3 has 15 residues. CDR1 is SGHTA and CDR2 is FQGNSA in the germline V gene. V shed 1 base and J shed 8 bases, with 17 bases lying between them. The entire variable domain, with the rest obtained from reference TRBV7-2 and TRBJ1-2, is as follows: GAGVSQSPSNKVTEKGKDVELRCDPISGHTALYWYRQSLGQGLEFLIYFQGNSAPDKSGLPSDRFSAERTGGSVSTLTIQRTQQEDSAVYLCASSLDLAADWGYTFGSGTRLTVV.

V usage is TRBV11-2 and J usage is TRBJ2-3; TRBD1 matches 8 bases. J lost 4 bases, V lost 5 bases, and 5 bases had no gene match. The CDR3 is 14 residues long. Germline V CDR1 and CDR2: SGHAT, FQNNGV. CDR3 in amino acids: CASSRTGLSDTQYF. The CDR3 DNA sequence: TGTGCCAGCAGCCGGACAGGGTTGTCAGATACGCAGTATTTT.

This rearrangement joins TRBV6-2 or TRBV6-3 to TRBJ2-2, with 9 bases fitting TRBD2. Germline CDR1 and CDR2: MNHEY and SVGEGT. V shed 5 bases and J 3 bases; nucleotides not matched to a gene: 4. The CDR3 runs to 15 residues. The CDR3, as DNA: TGTGCCAGCAGTGTTAGCGGGGGCGACACCGGGGAGCTGTTTTTT. It is translated as CASSVSGGDTGELFF.

The chain joins TRBV6-5 to TRBJ2-5; D is ambiguous. CDR1 is MNHEY, CDR2 SVGAGI, per germline. CDR3 length equals 13 residues. V lost 6 bases to trimming and J lost 8 bases, with 16 bases between them. The CDR3 nucleotides are TGTGCCAGCAGCCAGCCCGGTACCTTAACCCAGTACTTC. The encoded protein is CASSQPGTLTQYF.

This chain connects TRBV5-5 to TRBJ1-3, with 7 bases matching TRBD1. The germline V gene encodes CDR1 SGHKS and CDR2 YYEKEE (reference sequence). The CDR3 sequence is 15 residues long. With V trimmed by 4 bases and J by 0 bases, 4 bases remained unmatched. Written as DNA, the CDR3 is TGTGCCAGCAGCCTGGGGACAGCCTCTGGAAACACCATATATTTT. It is translated as CASSLGTASGNTIYF.

The chain has TRBV30 and TRBJ2-3; maybe TRBD2 (5 bases). There are 16 residues in the CDR3. Germline lookup yields CDR1 GTSNPN and CDR2 SVGIG (reference sequence). V dropped 0 bases and J dropped 2 bases, with 15 bases sitting between them. CDR3 bases: TGTGCCTGGAGTGTACGAGGGTTTGGGAACACAGATACGCAGTATTTT. Translation: CAWSVRGFGNTDTQYF.

The rearrangement joins TRBV6-2 or TRBV6-3 to TRBJ1-1; weak D call: TRBD1 (6 bases). CDR3 length equals 17 residues. CDR1 and CDR2 (germline): MNHEY, SVGEGT. Trimming removed 0 bases from V and 3 bases from J, with 17 bases in between. CDR3 DNA: TGTGCCAGCAGTTACTCGATGGCGGGGGCGCTTTACACTGAAGCTTTCTTT. Translation gives CASSYSMAGALYTEAFF.

This clone was recorded at least ten times. V gene TRBV6-5 combines with J gene TRBJ2-7, with 7 positions matching TRBD1. V was pared by 6 bases and J by 6 bases, with 11 bases of the junction left unmatched. Germline V lookup: CDR1 MNHEY, CDR2 SVGAGI. The CDR3 is 14 residues long. The CDR3 spells CASSETGMFGEQYV. The CDR3 DNA reads as TGTGCCAGCAGCGAGACAGGGATGTTCGGCGAGCAGTACGTC.

This chain connects TRBV28 to TRBJ1-1, with a possible D match to TRBD1 (6 bases). Trimming stripped 5 bases from V and 1 base from J, with 14 bases between. Germline V gene sequence: CDR1 MDHEN, CDR2 SYDVKM. CDR3 length: 15 residues. In nucleotides, the CDR3 is TGTGCCAGCAGTAACTTGGGGGCGGGGAACACTGAAGCTTTCTTT. Its protein product is CASSNLGAGNTEAFF.

This clone is a singleton in its sample. J is TRBJ2-1 and V is TRBV6-4, with 8 bases lining up with TRBD1. Trimming cost V 0 bases and J 14 bases; bases outside gene matches: 12. The CDR3 totals 15 residues. Germline assignment: CDR1 MRHNA and CDR2 SNTAGT. The CDR3 coding sequence is TGTGCCAGCAGTGACTCGAGTCCCACAGGGGGGCAGAAGTTCTTC. Its translation is CASSDSSPTGGQKFF.

This chain connects TRBV7-9 to TRBJ2-3; D not resolved. Trimming pared 5 bases from V and 2 bases from J, leaving 8 bases between. The CDR3 sequence is 13 residues long. Germline CDR1 reads SEHNR; CDR2 reads FQNEAQ (reference sequence). Here the CDR3 reads CASSVEVTDTQYF. The CDR3 DNA reads TGTGCCAGCAGCGTGGAAGTCACAGATACGCAGTATTTT.

This chain uses TRBV7-8 with TRBJ2-1, with D tentatively TRBD1 (5 bases). Between the trimmed V and J ends, which lost 5 bases and 8 bases, there was a span of 16 bases. The CDR3 consists of 14 residues. Germline V gene lookup returns CDR1 SGHVS and CDR2 FQNEAQ. CDR3 region: CASSPDSPKDEQFF. CDR3 nucleotides: TGTGCCAGCAGCCCCGACAGTCCCAAGGATGAGCAGTTCTTC.

This clone showed up just a few times. Written as DNA, the CDR3 is TGTGCCAGCTCTCCTGTCGCAACTAATGAAAAACTGTTTTTT. It yields the protein CASSPVATNEKLFF. The V call is TRBV18, the J call TRBJ1-4; unclear D gene. The CDR3 length is 14 residues. Trimming cost V 6 bases and J 0 bases, with 8 bases left between them. Per germline, CDR1 KGHSH and CDR2 LQKENI.

The chain couples TRBV7-6 to TRBJ2-3, with D possibly matching TRBD1 (6 bases). The V gene lost 4 bases and the J gene lost 3 bases, with 14 bases spanning the gap. The germline CDR1 and CDR2 sequences are SGHVS and FNYEAQ. This CDR3 comprises 15 residues. CDR3 sequence (DNA): TGTGCCAGCAGCTCCTCCGGGACACTGACAGATACGCAGTATTTT. Translating it yields CASSSSGTLTDTQYF. The variable domain in full, completed from reference TRBV7-6 and TRBJ2-3, reads GAGVSQSPRYKVTKRGQDVALRCDPISGHVSLYWYRQALGQGPEFLTYFNYEAQQDKSGLPNDRFSAERPEGSISTLTIQRTEQRDSAMYRCASSSSGTLTDTQYFGPGTRLTVL.

The chain uses TRBV6-2 or TRBV6-3 and TRBJ2-4; D remains unclear. Trimming stripped 6 bases from V and 0 bases from J, with 15 bases between. The length of the CDR3 is 16 residues. Looked up from germline, CDR1 is MNHEY and CDR2 is SVGEGT. CDR3 in DNA: TGTGCCAGCAGCCTCCGACCGGCCGGAGCCAAAAACATTCAGTACTTC. This codes for CASSLRPAGAKNIQYF.

The chain carries TRBV2 and TRBJ1-1, with 9 bases fitting TRBD1. CDR1 SNHLY and CDR2 FYNNEI come from the germline V gene. This CDR3 contains 14 residues. J was trimmed by 4 bases and V by 8 bases; bases with no gene match: 8. The CDR3 is CASQMGTGLTEAFF. The CDR3 region has the DNA TGTGCCAGCCAAATGGGGACAGGGCTCACTGAAGCTTTCTTT.

The rearrangement joins TRBV10-2 to TRBJ1-1, with 8 bases matching TRBD1. Trimming took 10 bases from V and 2 from J; bases not matched to a gene: 6. This CDR3 is built from 13 residues. Germline V gene lookup returns CDR1 WSHSY and CDR2 SAAADI. CDR3 amino acids: CATGQGFNTEAFF. The CDR3 DNA sequence: TGCGCCACCGGACAGGGTTTTAACACTGAAGCTTTCTTT.